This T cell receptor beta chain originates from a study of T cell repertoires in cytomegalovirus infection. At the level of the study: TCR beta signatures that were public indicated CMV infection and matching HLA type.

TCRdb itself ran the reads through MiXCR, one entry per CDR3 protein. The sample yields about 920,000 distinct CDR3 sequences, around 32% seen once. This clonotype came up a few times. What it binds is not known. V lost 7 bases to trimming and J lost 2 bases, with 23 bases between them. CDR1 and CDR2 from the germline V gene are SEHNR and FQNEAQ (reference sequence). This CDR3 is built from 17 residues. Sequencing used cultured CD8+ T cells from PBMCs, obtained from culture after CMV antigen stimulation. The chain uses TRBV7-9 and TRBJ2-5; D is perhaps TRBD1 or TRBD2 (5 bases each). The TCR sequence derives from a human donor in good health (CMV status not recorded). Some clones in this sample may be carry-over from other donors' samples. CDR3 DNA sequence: TGTGCCAGCATCCCCGAGGGGCAGTCTCCTCCGCAAGAGACCCAGTACTTC. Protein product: CASIPEGQSPPQETQYF.